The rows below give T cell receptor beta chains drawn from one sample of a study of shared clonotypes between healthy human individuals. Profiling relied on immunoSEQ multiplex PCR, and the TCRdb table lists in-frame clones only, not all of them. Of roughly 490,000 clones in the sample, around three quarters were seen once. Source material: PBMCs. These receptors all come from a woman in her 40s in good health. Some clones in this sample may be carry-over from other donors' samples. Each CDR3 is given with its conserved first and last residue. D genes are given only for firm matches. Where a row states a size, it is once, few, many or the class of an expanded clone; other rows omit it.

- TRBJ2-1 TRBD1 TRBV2 TGTGCCAGCAGTGAAAACAGGGGCAATGAGCAGTTCTTC CASSENRGNEQFF
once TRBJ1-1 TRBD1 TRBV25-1 TGTACCAGCAGCCTCCCAGGGGGCCCCACTGAAGCTTTCTTT CTSSLPGGPTEAFF
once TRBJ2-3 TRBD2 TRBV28 TGTGCCGCAATGGTAGGAGGACTAGCGGGGCTCACAGATACGCAGTATTTT CAAMVGGLAGLTDTQYF
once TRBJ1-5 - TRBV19 TGTGCCAGTAGTGACCCCAGGGGCGGCAATCAGCCCCAGCATTTT CASSDPRGGNQPQHF
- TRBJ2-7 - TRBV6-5 TGTGCCAGCAGCCGGGACGGGACCTACGAGCAGTACTTC CASSRDGTYEQYF
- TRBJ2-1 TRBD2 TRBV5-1 TGCGCCAGCAGCAGAGAGACTAGCGACTCTGAGCAGTTCTTC CASSRETSDSEQFF
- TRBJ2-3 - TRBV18 TGTGCCAGCTCACCGATGGTCCCCACAGATACGCAGTATTTT CASSPMVPTDTQYF
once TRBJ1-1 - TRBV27 TGTGCCAGCAGGTTAGGGGGGTATGGTCCTGACACTGAAGCTTTCTTT CASRLGGYGPDTEAFF
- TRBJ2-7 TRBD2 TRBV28 TGTGCCAGCAGTCGTAGCGGGAGAATATCTCACGAGCAGTACTTC CASSRSGRISHEQYF
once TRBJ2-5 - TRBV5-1 TGCGCCAGCAGCTTGGCCGATGGGCACCAAGAGACCCAGTACTTC CASSLADGHQETQYF
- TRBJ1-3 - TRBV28 TGTGCCAGCAGAGGCAGAAGCGTCTCTGGAAACACCATATATTTT CASRGRSVSGNTIYF
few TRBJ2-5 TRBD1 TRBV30 TGTGCCTGGAGCGCCAAAACCGGGACAGTGGGAGAGACCCAGTACTTC CAWSAKTGTVGETQYF
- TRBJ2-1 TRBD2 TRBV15 TGTGCCACCAGCAGCTTCGGGGGGAATGAGCAGTTCTTC CATSSFGGNEQFF
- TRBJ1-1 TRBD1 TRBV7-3 TGTGCCAGCAGCCGGACAGGCGACACTGAAGCTTTCTTT CASSRTGDTEAFF
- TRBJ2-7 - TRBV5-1 TGCGCCAGCAGCTTGGGGGGGCTCTACGAGCAGTACTTC CASSLGGLYEQYF
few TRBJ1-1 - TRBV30 TGTGCCTGGAGCCCGGCGAACACTGAAGCTTTCTTT CAWSPANTEAFF
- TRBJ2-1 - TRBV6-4 TGTGCCAGCAGTGAATCAGCGGAAAATGAGCAGTTCTTC CASSESAENEQFF
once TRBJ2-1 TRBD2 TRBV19 TGTGCCAGTAGTCCCCTAGCGGGAGGAGTAGGGGGTGAGCAGTTCTTC CASSPLAGGVGGEQFF
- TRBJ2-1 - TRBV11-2 TGTGCCAGCAGCCCTCTCGTGGTGGCAGCCAATGAGCAGTTCTTC CASSPLVVAANEQFF
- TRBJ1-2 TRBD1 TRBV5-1 TGCGCCAGCAGCCCCGGGACAGCGGTTGCGGCAAGTGGCTACACCTTC CASSPGTAVAASGYTF
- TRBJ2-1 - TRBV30 TGTGCCTGGAGTGTCGGTGCGCTGAGCTCCTACAATGAGCAGTTCTTC CAWSVGALSSYNEQFF
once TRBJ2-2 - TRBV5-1 TGCGCCAGCAGCTTGGGACAGCTCACCGGGGAGCTGTTTTTT CASSLGQLTGELFF
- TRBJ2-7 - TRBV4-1 TGCGCCAGCAGCCAAGGCGGACAGACCTACGAGCAGTACTTC CASSQGGQTYEQYF
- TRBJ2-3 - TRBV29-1 TGCAGCGTTGTCTCGGGGGTAGATACGCAGTATTTT CSVVSGVDTQYF
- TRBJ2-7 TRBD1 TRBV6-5 TGTGCCAGCAGGAGGGACAGCAACTACGAGCAGTACTTC CASRRDSNYEQYF
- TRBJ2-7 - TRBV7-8 TGTGCCAGCAGCTTGGGCGGGTCCTTGAACGAGCAGTACTTC CASSLGGSLNEQYF
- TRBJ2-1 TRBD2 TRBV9 TGTGCCAGCAGCCCCAGGAGCTTGAGCGGGAGGGGACACAATGAGCAGTTCTTC CASSPRSLSGRGHNEQFF